The 12 T cell receptor beta chains reported below all come from one sample, sequenced in a study of shared clonotypes between healthy human individuals. Clones were sequenced by immunoSEQ multiplex PCR, and TCRdb holds only the in-frame ones, with some missing. The sample lists about 1.5 million clones, around 97% occurring once. Sequences were obtained from naive CD4+ T cells sorted from blood. Specified subset: CD45RA+ positively selected. The receptors originated from a man aged 25 to 40 in good health.

The V gene is TRBV10-3, the J gene TRBJ2-7, with 9 positions matching TRBD2. The CDR3 runs to 12 residues. J gave up 3 bases and V 11 bases, and 5 bases lay outside the gene matches. The germline V gene has CDR1 ENHRY and CDR2 SYGVKD. CDR3 in DNA: TGTGCCTGTGGACTAGCGAACTACGAGCAGTACTTC. It yields the protein CACGLANYEQYF.

J is TRBJ1-2 and V is TRBV7-9, with 8 bases matching TRBD1. The CDR3 loop spans 15 amino acids. Trimming took 3 bases from V and 2 from J; bases not matched to a gene: 5. Germline V CDR1 and CDR2: SEHNR, FQNEAQ (reference sequence). The CDR3 spells CASSFQGAQNYGYTF. CDR3 DNA sequence: TGTGCCAGCAGCTTCCAGGGGGCGCAGAACTATGGCTACACCTTC.

V gene TRBV14 combines with J gene TRBJ2-7; 7 positions agree with TRBD1. The CDR3 is 14 residues long. V shed 4 bases, J shed 2 bases, and the junction held 5 bases outside the gene matches. Germline CDR1 is SGHDN and CDR2 is FVKESK. In nucleotides, the CDR3 is TGTGCCAGCAGCCGACGACAGGGCGCCTACGAGCAGTACTTC. Translation: CASSRRQGAYEQYF.

This clone showed up just once. The rearrangement joins TRBV19 to TRBJ2-2, with TRBD1 identical over 10 bases. CDR1 is LNHDA, CDR2 SQIVND, per germline (reference sequence). The CDR3 loop spans 19 amino acids. The junction had 14 bases not matched to a gene; V was cut back by 5 bases and J by 2 bases. CDR3 region: CASSETGGASRTNTGELFF. The CDR3 coding sequence is TGTGCCAGTAGTGAGACAGGGGGCGCTTCCCGTACCAACACCGGGGAGCTGTTTTTT.

This rearrangement joins TRBV10-3 to TRBJ1-4, with D possibly being TRBD1 (5 bases). The CDR3 length is 13 residues. V lost 6 bases and J lost 7, with 12 bases in between. Germline loops: CDR1 ENHRY, CDR2 SYGVKD. CDR3 sequence: CAIRGGRLEKLFF. CDR3 DNA sequence: TGTGCCATCAGGGGGGGACGTCTTGAAAAACTGTTTTTT.

This chain links TRBV27 with TRBJ2-3; 7 bases match TRBD1. Germline V lookup: CDR1 MNHEY, CDR2 SMNVEV (reference sequence). V gave up 5 bases and J gave up 5 bases; unmatched junction bases: 10. This CDR3 is 15 amino acids long. CDR3 protein: CASSPRVDRRDTQYF. CDR3 DNA: TGTGCCAGCAGTCCCAGGGTGGACAGGCGAGATACGCAGTATTTT.

The chain couples TRBV5-1 to TRBJ1-3; 8 bases fit TRBD1. The germline CDR1 and CDR2 sequences are SGHRS and YFSETQ. The trim removed 0 bases at V and 4 bases at J, leaving 18 bases unmatched. This CDR3 contains 20 residues. The chain's CDR3 is CASSLETGAILSGSGNTIYF. Written as DNA, the CDR3 is TGCGCCAGCAGCTTGGAGACAGGGGCGATTTTGTCGGGAAGCGGAAACACCATATATTTT.

The chain carries TRBV5-1 and TRBJ1-1; D unclear. Trimming removed 2 bases from V and 1 base from J, with 9 bases in between. Germline assignment: CDR1 SGHRS and CDR2 YFSETQ. The CDR3 has 14 amino acids. The CDR3 nucleotides are TGCGCCAGCAGCTTAACCACTCAGAACACTGAAGCTTTCTTT. This sequence encodes CASSLTTQNTEAFF.

V usage is TRBV15 and J usage is TRBJ2-5, with a possible D match to TRBD1 (6 bases). The CDR3 is 15 residues long. Deletions cut 7 bases from V and 2 bases from J, with 17 bases between. CDR1 and CDR2 from the germline V gene are LNHNV and YYDKDF (reference sequence). CDR3 region: CATKDFRGPQETQYF. CDR3 nucleotide sequence: TGTGCCACCAAAGATTTCAGGGGACCTCAAGAGACCCAGTACTTC.

The genes are TRBV2 and TRBJ2-1; no reliable D call. CDR1 is SNHLY and CDR2 is FYNNEI in the germline V gene. Trimming stripped 7 bases from V and 0 bases from J, with 13 bases between. The CDR3 has 15 amino acids. The CDR3 here is CASTNIQSSYNEQFF. In nucleotides, the CDR3 is TGTGCCAGCACCAATATCCAAAGCTCCTACAATGAGCAGTTCTTC.

This clone was counted once. V usage is TRBV5-1 and J usage is TRBJ2-5; no clear D. The CDR3 contains 14 residues. Trimming took off 4 bases at V and 5 bases at J, with 15 bases between the two ends. CDR1 and CDR2 from the germline V gene are SGHRS and YFSETQ. The CDR3 DNA reads TGCGCCAGCAGCCCCTCCCCCCTTGGTGAGACCCAGTACTTC. The encoded protein is CASSPSPLGETQYF.

The chain recombines TRBV7-9 with TRBJ2-2; the D is unclear. The ends were cut back, 1 base at V and 4 bases at J, with 10 bases in the middle. Germline CDR1 and CDR2: SEHNR and FQNEAQ (reference sequence). CDR3 size: 15 residues. CDR3 nucleotide sequence: TGTGCCAGCAGCTTAGTGGGCGTATTCACCGGGGAGCTGTTTTTT. This sequence encodes CASSLVGVFTGELFF.